This T cell receptor (beta chain) came from a study of yellow fever vaccine responses in identical twins. The CDR3 runs to 10 residues. Trimming took 7 bases from V and 4 from J, leaving 7 bases between them. CDR1 SQVTM and CDR2 ANQGSEA come from the germline V gene. Broader study findings: The authors reported partly convergent, partly personalized vaccine responses in identical twins.

For this clonotype: Its antigen is unknown.

TCRdb called the RT-PCR reads again in MiXCR, with one record for every CDR3 protein. The table shows approximately 32,000 distinct CDR3 sequences, with almost 60% occurring only once. The sample was T cells from blood (PBMCs), unsorted or a sorted subset (not recorded which), taken before or after yellow fever vaccination (not recorded which). This rearrangement joins TRBV29-1 to TRBJ2-5; D is unclear. The sequence was collected from a woman younger than 30 who received the yellow fever vaccine. The CDR3 is CSATRETQYF. CDR3 DNA sequence: TGCAGCGCCACGAGAGAGACCCAGTACTTC.